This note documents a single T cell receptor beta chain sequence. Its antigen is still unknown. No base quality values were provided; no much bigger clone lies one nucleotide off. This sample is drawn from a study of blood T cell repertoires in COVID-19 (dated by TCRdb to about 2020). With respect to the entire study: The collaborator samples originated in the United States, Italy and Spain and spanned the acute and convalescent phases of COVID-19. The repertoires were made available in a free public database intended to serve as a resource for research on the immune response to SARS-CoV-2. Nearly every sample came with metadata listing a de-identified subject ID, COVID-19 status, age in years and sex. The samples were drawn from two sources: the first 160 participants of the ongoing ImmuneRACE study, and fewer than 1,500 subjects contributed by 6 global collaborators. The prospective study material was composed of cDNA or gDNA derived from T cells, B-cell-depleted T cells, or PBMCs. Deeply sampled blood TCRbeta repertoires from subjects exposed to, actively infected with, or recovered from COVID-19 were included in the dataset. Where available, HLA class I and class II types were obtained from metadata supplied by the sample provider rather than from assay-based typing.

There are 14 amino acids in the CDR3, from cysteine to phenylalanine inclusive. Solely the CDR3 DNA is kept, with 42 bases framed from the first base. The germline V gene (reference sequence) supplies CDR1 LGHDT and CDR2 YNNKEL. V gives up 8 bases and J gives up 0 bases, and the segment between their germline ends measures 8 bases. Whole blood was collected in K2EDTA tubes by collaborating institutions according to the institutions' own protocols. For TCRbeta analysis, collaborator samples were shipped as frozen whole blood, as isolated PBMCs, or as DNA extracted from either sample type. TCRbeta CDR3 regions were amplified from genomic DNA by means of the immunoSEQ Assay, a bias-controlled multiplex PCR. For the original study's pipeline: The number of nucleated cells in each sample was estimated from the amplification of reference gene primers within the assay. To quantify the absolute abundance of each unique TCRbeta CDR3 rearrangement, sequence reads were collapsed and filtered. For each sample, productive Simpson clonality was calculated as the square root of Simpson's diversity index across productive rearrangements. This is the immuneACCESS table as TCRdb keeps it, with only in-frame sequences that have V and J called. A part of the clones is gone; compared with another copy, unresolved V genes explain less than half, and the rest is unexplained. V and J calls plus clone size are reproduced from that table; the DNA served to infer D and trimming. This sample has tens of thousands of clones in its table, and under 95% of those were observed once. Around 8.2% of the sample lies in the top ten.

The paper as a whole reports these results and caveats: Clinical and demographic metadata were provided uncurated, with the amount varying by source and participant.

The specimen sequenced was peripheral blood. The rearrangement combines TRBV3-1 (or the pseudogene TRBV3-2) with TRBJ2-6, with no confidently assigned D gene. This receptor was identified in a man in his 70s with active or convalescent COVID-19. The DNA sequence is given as TGTGCCAGCTCCGGGTACTCTGGGGCCAACGTCCTGACTTTC. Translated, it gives CASSGYSGANVLTF.